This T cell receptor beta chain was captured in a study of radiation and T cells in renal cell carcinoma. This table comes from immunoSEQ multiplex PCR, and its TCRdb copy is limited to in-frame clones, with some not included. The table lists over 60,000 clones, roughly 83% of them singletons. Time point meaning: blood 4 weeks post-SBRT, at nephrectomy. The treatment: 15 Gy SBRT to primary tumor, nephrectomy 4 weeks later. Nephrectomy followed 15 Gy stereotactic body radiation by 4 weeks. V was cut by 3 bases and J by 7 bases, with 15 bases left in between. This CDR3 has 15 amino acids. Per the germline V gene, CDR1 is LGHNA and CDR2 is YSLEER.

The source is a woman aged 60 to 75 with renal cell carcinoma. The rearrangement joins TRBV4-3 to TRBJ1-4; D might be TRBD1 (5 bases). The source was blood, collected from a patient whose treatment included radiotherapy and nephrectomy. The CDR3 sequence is CASSHLKGRGEKLFF. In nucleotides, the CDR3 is TGCGCCAGCAGCCATCTCAAGGGGAGGGGTGAAAAACTGTTTTTT.